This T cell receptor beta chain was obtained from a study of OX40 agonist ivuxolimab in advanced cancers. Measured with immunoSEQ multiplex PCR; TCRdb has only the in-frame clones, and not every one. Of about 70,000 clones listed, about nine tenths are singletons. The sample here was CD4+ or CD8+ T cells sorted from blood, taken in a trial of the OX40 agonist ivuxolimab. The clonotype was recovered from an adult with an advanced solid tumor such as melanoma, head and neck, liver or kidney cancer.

The CDR3 DNA is TGTGCCAGCAGCGGGACAGGGACGAAGAATGAGCAGTTCTTC. It translates to CASSGTGTKNEQFF. The chain employs TRBV4-2 and TRBJ2-1; TRBD1 agrees at 9 bases. With V trimmed by 5 bases and J by 7 bases, 6 bases remained unmatched. Germline V lookup: CDR1 LGHNA, CDR2 YNFKEQ. This CDR3 region has 14 residues.